One and the same sample provided the 15 T cell receptor beta chains below, sequenced in a study of shared clonotypes between healthy human individuals (dated by TCRdb to 2019 to 2021). CD8 naive samples consisted of CD45RO-negative cells that were positively selected for CCR7, yielding a CD45RA+CCR7+ population without TemRA cells. Library prep was done by the immunoSEQ multiplex PCR assay. In its TCRdb copy, this immuneACCESS table keeps in-frame sequences only and misses some clones. Where compared with another copy, unresolved V genes explain less than half of these, and the others have no known cause. The sample includes about 820,000 clones, with about 91% observed a single time. The top ten constitute 24% of the sample. Material for sequencing was naive CD8+ T cells sorted from blood. This specimen's cell subset or site label, per the study, means: CD45RA+CCR7+. Source of these receptors: a man aged 30 to 39 in good health.

The rearrangement links TRBV6-6 to TRBJ2-2; the D is unclear. The length of the CDR3 is 14 residues. In germline, CDR1 is MNHNY, CDR2 SVGAGI (reference sequence). V was pared by 0 bases and J by 5 bases, with 7 bases between. CDR3 in amino acids: CASSYSPRTGELFF. DNA for the CDR3: TGTGCCAGCAGTTACTCACCCCGGACCGGGGAGCTGTTTTTT.

The chain uses TRBV7-8 and TRBJ2-5, with D possibly TRBD1 on 6 matching bases. CDR1 is SGHVS, CDR2 FQNEAQ, per germline. The CDR3 is made up of 15 amino acids. V lost 5 bases, J lost 4 bases, and 17 bases lay in between. The CDR3 reads CASSLEPGVGETQYF. CDR3 DNA sequence: TGTGCCAGCAGCCTAGAACCAGGGGTGGGAGAGACCCAGTACTTC.

The rearrangement joins TRBV9 to TRBJ1-1; weak D call: TRBD1 (5 bases). Trimming removed 2 bases from V and 4 bases from J, with 12 bases in between. The CDR3 is made up of 14 amino acids. Germline loops: CDR1 SGDLS, CDR2 YYNGEE. Written as DNA, the CDR3 is TGTGCCAGCAGCGTTAGGGGTTTTGGCACTGAAGCTTTCTTT. This sequence encodes CASSVRGFGTEAFF.

The rearrangement joins TRBV19 to TRBJ2-1, with 7 bases matching TRBD2. The CDR3 contains 21 residues. CDR1 LNHDA and CDR2 SQIVND come from the germline V gene (reference sequence). The V and J ends lost 8 bases and 1 base, in that order; junction bases with no gene match: 26. The CDR3 is CASSFPSGGGGTPWSYNEQFF. CDR3 DNA: TGTGCCAGTTCCTTTCCTTCGGGAGGTGGCGGGACCCCATGGTCCTACAATGAGCAGTTCTTC.

This rearrangement joins TRBV11-2 to TRBJ2-2, with 9 bases matching TRBD2. CDR1 SGHAT and CDR2 FQNNGV come from the germline V gene. This CDR3 is built from 16 residues. Germline trimming cut 3 bases from V and 5 bases from J; bases unmatched to any gene: 7. The CDR3 reads CASSFGAGGGTGELFF. As DNA, the CDR3 is TGTGCCAGCAGCTTCGGAGCGGGAGGAGGAACCGGGGAGCTGTTTTTT.

Here the CDR3 reads CASSTNQPGSYGYTF. CDR3 DNA: TGTGCCAGCAGCACCAATCAGCCGGGGAGCTATGGCTACACCTTC. This rearrangement joins TRBV7-9 to TRBJ1-2, with D unclear. This CDR3 has 15 residues. Germline CDR1 and CDR2: SEHNR and FQNEAQ (reference sequence). V shed 5 bases and J shed 4 bases, with 17 bases lying between them.

The J gene is TRBJ1-4, the V gene TRBV9, with TRBD1 matching over 7 bases. The CDR3 has 16 residues. V dropped 4 bases and J dropped 8; count of bases not matched to a gene: 14. Germline CDR1 is SGDLS and CDR2 is YYNGEE. The CDR3 protein is CASSSQPGRGGEKLFF. The CDR3 bases are TGTGCCAGCAGCTCCCAACCTGGCAGGGGGGGAGAAAAACTGTTTTTT.

The CDR3 sequence: CASNGGWGEDTQYF. As DNA, the CDR3 is TGTGCCAGTAATGGGGGATGGGGGGAGGATACGCAGTATTTT. The chain combines TRBV19 with TRBJ2-3; D possibly corresponds to TRBD2 (6 bases). CDR1 LNHDA and CDR2 SQIVND come from the germline V gene (reference sequence). CDR3 length: 14 residues. Trimming removed 7 bases at V and 6 bases at J, with 17 bases between.

This chain joins TRBV28 and TRBJ2-5, with a possible D match to TRBD1 (6 bases). The CDR3 runs to 16 residues. CDR1 is MDHEN, CDR2 SYDVKM, per germline. V was clipped by 7 bases and J by 3 bases, with 21 bases between them. Written as DNA, the CDR3 is TGTGCCAGCATGGGGGCAGGGACCAAAGAAGAAGAGACCCAGTACTTC. Translation: CASMGAGTKEEETQYF.

V and J are TRBV30 and TRBJ1-2; possibly TRBD1 for D (5 bases). The CDR3 sequence is 13 residues long. Trimming took 8 bases from V and 6 from J, leaving 19 bases between them. The germline CDR1 and CDR2 sequences are GTSNPN and SVGIG (reference sequence). This chain's CDR3 is CARYIQDNDGYTF. The CDR3 bases are TGTGCCCGTTATATACAGGACAACGATGGCTACACCTTC. Together with reference TRBV30 and TRBJ1-2, the CDR3 gives the full variable domain: SQTIHQWPATLVQPVGSPLSLECTVEGTSNPNLYWYRQAAGRGLQLLFYSVGIGQISSEVPQNLSASRPQDRQFILSSKKLLLSDSGFYLCARYIQDNDGYTFGSGTRLTVV.

The chain carries TRBV5-1 and TRBJ2-1; 9 positions agree with TRBD2. The V segment lost 4 bases and the J segment 2 bases; nucleotides outside the gene matches: 4. Germline CDR1 SGHRS, CDR2 YFSETQ. This CDR3 has 15 amino acids. The DNA for the CDR3 is TGCGCCAGCAGCCCGACTAGCGGAACCTACAATGAGCAGTTCTTC. It specifies CASSPTSGTYNEQFF.

The chain carries TRBV7-9 and TRBJ2-2, with D possibly being TRBD2 (6 bases). The CDR3 runs to 17 residues. Looked up from germline, CDR1 is SEHNR and CDR2 is FQNEAQ (reference sequence). V dropped 6 bases and J dropped 2 bases, with 19 bases sitting between them. The CDR3 coding sequence is TGTGCCAGCAGTTCGAACGGCGGGGAGGTAAACACCGGGGAGCTGTTTTTT. Protein product: CASSSNGGEVNTGELFF.

The V and J genes are TRBV7-9 and TRBJ2-2, with 7 bases fitting TRBD2. The J segment lost 1 base and the V segment lost 5 bases, leaving 13 bases of the junction unmatched. Germline V gene sequence: CDR1 SEHNR, CDR2 FQNEAQ (reference sequence). The CDR3 covers 18 residues. CDR3 protein: CASSLFRPAGLNTGELFF. CDR3 bases: TGTGCCAGCAGCCTATTTCGGCCAGCGGGGCTGAACACCGGGGAGCTGTTTTTT.

The chain carries TRBV15 and TRBJ1-5; TRBD1 matches 11 bases. The V and J ends lost 2 bases and 6 bases, in that order; junction bases with no gene match: 3. The CDR3 loop spans 15 amino acids. Looked up from germline, CDR1 is LNHNV and CDR2 is YYDKDF (reference sequence). The DNA of the CDR3 is TGTGCCACCAGCAGATCGGACAGGGGGCTTCAGCCCCAGCATTTT. Its protein product is CATSRSDRGLQPQHF.

J is TRBJ1-2 and V is TRBV7-2; possible D gene TRBD1, 5 bases. Trimming removed 4 bases at V and 4 bases at J, with 10 bases between. CDR1 and CDR2 (germline): SGHTA, FQGNSA. The CDR3 runs 13 residues. Here the CDR3 reads CASSSDGGYGYTF. The CDR3 DNA sequence: TGTGCCAGCAGCTCCGACGGGGGCTATGGCTACACCTTC.